This note documents a single T cell receptor beta chain sequence. Other DNA sequences in this sample translate to the same CDR3. This sample stems from a study of blood T cell repertoires in COVID-19. Looking at the study overall: Acute-phase and convalescent COVID-19 samples originated in the United States, Italy and Spain. Sample material is recorded as cDNA or gDNA derived from T cells, B-cell-depleted T cells, or PBMCs.

Authors' processing steps: Nucleated cell number was recorded as an estimate derived from reference gene primer amplification. Measured with immunoSEQ multiplex PCR; TCRdb has only the in-frame clones, and not every one. That table gives V, J and clone size, and the DNA gave D and trimming. The data contain roughly 200,000 clones, 80% to 90% of them singletons. Trimming took 0 bases from V and 7 from J, leaving 6 bases between them. This CDR3 contains 11 residues. The germline gives CDR1 GTSNPN, CDR2 SVGIG (reference sequence). The sample taken for sequencing was peripheral blood. This chain connects TRBV30 to TRBJ1-2; possibly TRBD1 for D (6 bases). This receptor was identified in a man aged 35-49 years with active or convalescent COVID-19. CDR3 residues: CAWSVGGGYTF. The CDR3 DNA reads as TGTGCCTGGAGTGTAGGGGGTGGCTACACCTTC.